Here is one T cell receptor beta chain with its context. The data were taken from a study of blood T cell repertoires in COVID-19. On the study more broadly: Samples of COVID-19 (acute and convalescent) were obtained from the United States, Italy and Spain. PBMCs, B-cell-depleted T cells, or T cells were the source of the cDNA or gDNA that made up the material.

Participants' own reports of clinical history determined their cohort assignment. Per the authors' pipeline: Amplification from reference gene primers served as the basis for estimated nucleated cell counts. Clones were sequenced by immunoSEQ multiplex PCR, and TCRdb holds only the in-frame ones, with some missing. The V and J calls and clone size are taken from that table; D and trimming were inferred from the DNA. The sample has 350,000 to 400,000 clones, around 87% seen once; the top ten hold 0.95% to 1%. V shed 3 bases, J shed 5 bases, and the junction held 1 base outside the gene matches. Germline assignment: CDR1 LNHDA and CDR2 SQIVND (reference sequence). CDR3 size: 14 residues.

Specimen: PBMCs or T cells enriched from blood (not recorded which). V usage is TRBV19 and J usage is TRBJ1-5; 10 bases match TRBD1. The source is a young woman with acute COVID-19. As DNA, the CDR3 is TGTGCCAGTAGTATGACAGGGGGCGATCAGCCCCAGCATTTT. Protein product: CASSMTGGDQPQHF.